This TCR beta chain stems from a study of prognosis after radiotherapy for stage I lung cancer. Study summary: None of the patients had concurrent treatment alongside stereotactic body radiotherapy. Study-wide findings and caveats: Tumor specificity of the expanded TCR clones was not determined.

Genomic DNA provided the template from which TCR beta CDR3 was amplified by two-round multiplex PCR. Every TRBV and TRBJ gene had its own specific primer in first-round PCR. TCRdb re-analysed the multiplex PCR reads in MiXCR, keeping a single row per CDR3 protein. The sample lists 15,000 to 20,000 distinct CDR3 sequences, 25% to 35% occurring once. V lost 7 bases and J 8 bases, leaving 20 bases between the germline ends. The CDR3 contains 14 residues. CDR1 and CDR2 from the germline V gene are MNHEY and SMNVEV (reference sequence). This clonotype was counted many times. Its target is unknown. J is TRBJ1-2 and V is TRBV27; D gene uncertain. The input for sequencing was PBMCs, taken before or after stereotactic body radiation therapy (not recorded which). The TCR sequence derives from a donor aged 50 or older with non-small cell lung cancer. The CDR3: CASKPRTAFYGYTF. The CDR3 coding sequence is TGTGCCAGCAAACCCAGAACCGCGTTTTACGGCTACACCTTC.